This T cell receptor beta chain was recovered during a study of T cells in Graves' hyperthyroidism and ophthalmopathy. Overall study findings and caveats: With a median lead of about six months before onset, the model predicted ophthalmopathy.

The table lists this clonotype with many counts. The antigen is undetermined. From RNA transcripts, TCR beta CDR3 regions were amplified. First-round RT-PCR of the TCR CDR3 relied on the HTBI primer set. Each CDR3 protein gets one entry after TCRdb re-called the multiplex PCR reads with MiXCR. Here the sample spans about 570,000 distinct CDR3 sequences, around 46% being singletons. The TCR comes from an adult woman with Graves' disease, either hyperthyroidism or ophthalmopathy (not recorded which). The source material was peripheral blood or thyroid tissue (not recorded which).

The CDR3 loop reads CASSFFVGGGYEQYF. The DNA of the CDR3 is TGTGCCAGCAGTTTCTTCGTTGGGGGAGGCTACGAGCAGTACTTC. V and J are TRBV12-3 or TRBV12-4 and TRBJ2-7; D is perhaps TRBD2 (6 bases). There are 15 residues in the CDR3. Trimming cost V 3 bases and J 3 bases, with 15 bases left between them.